This T cell receptor beta chain was recovered during a study of regulatory T cells in long-lasting Graves disease. Study results and limitations: For persistent Graves' patients, TCR diversity was lower than for newly diagnosed ones. Newly diagnosed disease favored TRBV20-1 and TRBJ2-1 over persistent disease.

The CDR3 is made up of 13 amino acids. V lost 5 bases and J lost 2, with 9 bases in between. The germline CDR1 and CDR2 sequences are SGHNT and YENEEA. The time point: newly diagnosed GD, antithyroid drugs for less than 3 months. The TCR library was made from RNA extracted from PBMCs. For TCR beta, libraries came from iRepertoire HTBI primers and Arm-PCR of CDR3 regions. TCRdb called the multiplex PCR reads again in MiXCR, with one record for every CDR3 protein. The sample records approximately 350,000 distinct CDR3 sequences, 16% being singletons. This clonotype was counted many times. Its antigen is not identified. These data also formed part of another study, on T cells in Graves' hyperthyroidism and ophthalmopathy. That report notes: Most expanded thyroid clonotypes above 0.001 recurred in blood.

V is TRBV11-3 and J is TRBJ1-1, with D possibly TRBD1 on 5 matching bases. The specimen was peripheral blood mononuclear cells (PBMCs), collected at new diagnosis, from a patient treated with antithyroid drugs. This clonotype was sampled from a man aged 40-50 years with Graves disease. CDR3 sequence (DNA): TGTGCCAGCAGCCAGGGAGCTAACACTGAAGCTTTCTTT. Translating it yields CASSQGANTEAFF.